Below, 27 T cell receptor beta chains from the same sample are listed, as sequenced in a study of Ad26.COV2.S vaccination and SARS-CoV-2 variants. Treatment denoted: about 20 received Ad26.COV2.S at low or high dose, single or two shots; five or six received placebo; per-sample allocation not given. The investigators took samples on day 63 after the first vaccine or placebo injection. Sequencing was performed with immunoSEQ multiplex PCR; in TCRdb, only in-frame clones are kept and a portion is missing. The data hold around 380,000 clones, with around 85% observed a single time. Specimen: peripheral blood, collected in a trial of Ad26.COV2.S vaccine versus placebo. The source is a person aged 18 to 59 who received the Ad26.COV2.S COVID-19 vaccine or a placebo.

The chain combines TRBV4-3 with TRBJ1-1, with unresolved D. In germline, CDR1 is LGHNA, CDR2 YSLEER. V lost 0 bases to trimming and J lost 1 base, with 9 bases between them. The CDR3 is 15 amino acids. The CDR3 DNA is TGCGCCAGCAGCCAAGATAGGTCCCGGAACACTGAAGCTTTCTTT. Amino acid sequence: CASSQDRSRNTEAFF.

The chain links TRBV14 to TRBJ2-7; 7 bases are shared with TRBD2. The V segment lost 2 bases and the J segment 3 bases; nucleotides outside the gene matches: 7. Germline V lookup: CDR1 SGHDN, CDR2 FVKESK. CDR3 length equals 15 residues. CDR3 coding DNA: TGTGCCAGCAGCCAACAGCGGGGATTGGGCTACGAGCAGTACTTC. It is translated as CASSQQRGLGYEQYF.

V is TRBV5-1 and J is TRBJ2-1; D is unclear. V shed 3 bases and J shed 1 base, with 14 bases lying between them. This CDR3 region has 16 residues. Germline V CDR1 and CDR2: SGHRS, YFSETQ. CDR3 sequence: CASSSRFSGSYNEQFF. As DNA, the CDR3 is TGCGCCAGCAGCTCCAGATTCAGTGGGTCCTACAATGAGCAGTTCTTC.

This chain connects TRBV2 to TRBJ1-1; D is uncertain. CDR1 is SNHLY and CDR2 is FYNNEI in the germline V gene. CDR3 length: 14 residues. Trimming removed 5 bases from V and 4 bases from J, with 14 bases in between. Here the CDR3 DNA reads TGTGCCAGCAGTCAGGATCGGGTAGGCACTGAAGCTTTCTTT. Its translation: CASSQDRVGTEAFF.

This chain joins TRBV6-1 and TRBJ1-2; D is undetermined. CDR1 MNHNS and CDR2 SASEGT come from the germline V gene. V gave up 2 bases and J gave up 5 bases, with 12 bases separating them. The CDR3 is 14 residues long. This CDR3 is CASSERRDTYGYTF. CDR3 DNA: TGTGCCAGCAGTGAAAGAAGAGATACTTATGGCTACACCTTC.

This rearrangement joins TRBV6-2 or TRBV6-3 to TRBJ2-5; 8 nucleotides align to TRBD2. Germline loops: CDR1 MNHEY, CDR2 SVGEGT. Germline trimming cut 4 bases from V and 1 base from J; bases unmatched to any gene: 8. This CDR3 comprises 16 residues. The CDR3 DNA reads TGTGCCAGCAGTTCAACGGCTAGCGGGCTCCAAGAGACCCAGTACTTC. This encodes CASSSTASGLQETQYF.

V and J are TRBV25-1 and TRBJ1-4; 7 bases agree with TRBD1. The CDR3 runs to 14 residues. Looked up from germline, CDR1 is MGHDK and CDR2 is SYGVNS. The V segment lost 2 bases and the J segment 6 bases; nucleotides outside the gene matches: 3. As DNA, the CDR3 is TGTGCCAGCAGTGAACCACAGGGGTATGAAAAACTGTTTTTT. Translated, it gives CASSEPQGYEKLFF.

The chain uses TRBV3-1 (or the pseudogene TRBV3-2) and TRBJ2-5, with 10 bases aligning to TRBD2. Germline CDR1 LGHDT, CDR2 YNNKEL (reference sequence). Losses at the gene ends were 4 bases for V and 5 bases for J; bases not matched to a gene: 7. The CDR3 extends over 15 amino acids. CDR3 protein: CASSRGTSDLETQYF. In DNA, the CDR3 is TGTGCCAGCAGCCGAGGGACTAGCGATCTGGAGACCCAGTACTTC.

The rearrangement uses TRBV19 and TRBJ1-4, with a tentative D call TRBD1 (5 bases). This CDR3 is 15 amino acids long. V lost 6 bases and J lost 6, with 17 bases in between. CDR1 LNHDA and CDR2 SQIVND come from the germline V gene (reference sequence). The CDR3 loop is CASSQTGLGDEKLFF. The CDR3 nucleotides are TGTGCCAGTAGCCAAACGGGGTTAGGGGATGAAAAACTGTTTTTT.

V and J are TRBV5-4 and TRBJ2-3; no clear D gene. Trimming stripped 4 bases from V and 0 bases from J, with 9 bases between. The CDR3 is 14 residues long. Germline loops: CDR1 SGHNT, CDR2 YYREEE (reference sequence). The CDR3 loop is CASSLLHSTDTQYF. DNA for the CDR3: TGTGCCAGCAGCCTACTTCATAGCACAGATACGCAGTATTTT.

This chain links TRBV15 with TRBJ2-7; D is unresolved. Germline V gene sequence: CDR1 LNHNV, CDR2 YYDKDF (reference sequence). This CDR3 has 16 amino acids. Trimming pared 3 bases from V and 7 bases from J, leaving 22 bases between. CDR3: CATSSPGYDSPWEQYF. The CDR3 region has the DNA TGTGCCACCAGCAGTCCCGGATACGACTCCCCGTGGGAGCAGTACTTC.

The chain employs TRBV7-8 and TRBJ2-1; possibly TRBD2 for D (7 bases). V shed 4 bases and J shed 1 base, with 11 bases lying between them. Germline values: CDR1 SGHVS, CDR2 FQNEAQ. The CDR3 loop spans 15 amino acids. In nucleotides, the CDR3 is TGTGCCAGCAGCTATAGGGGGGGGTCCTACAATGAGCAGTTCTTC. Residues: CASSYRGGSYNEQFF. The whole variable domain, remainder taken from reference TRBV7-8 and TRBJ2-1, is GAGVSQSPRYKVAKRGQDVALRCDPISGHVSLFWYQQALGQGPEFLTYFQNEAQLDKSGLPSDRFFAERPEGSVSTLKIQRTQQEDSAVYLCASSYRGGSYNEQFFGPGTRLTVL.

The chain has TRBV6-4 and TRBJ2-5; weak D call: TRBD1 (6 bases). Per the germline V gene, CDR1 is MRHNA and CDR2 is SNTAGT. This CDR3 has 14 residues. The ends were cut back, 8 bases at V and 9 bases at J, with 22 bases in the middle. The CDR3 DNA is TGTGCCAGCCTGGACAGTCTCCCCAAGAAGGCCCAGTACTTC. It specifies CASLDSLPKKAQYF.

Written as DNA, the CDR3 is TGCGCCAGCAGCCAAGCTAGCGGCCTAGAGCAGTTCTTC. Encoded protein: CASSQASGLEQFF. The chain is built from TRBV4-3 and TRBJ2-1; 7 nucleotides align to TRBD2. The length of the CDR3 is 13 residues. Unmatched junction bases numbered 4, after V lost 1 base and J lost 10 bases. Germline V gene lookup returns CDR1 LGHNA and CDR2 YSLEER.

The chain has TRBV7-8 and TRBJ2-1; D might be TRBD1 (7 bases). Germline V lookup: CDR1 SGHVS, CDR2 FQNEAQ. The CDR3 consists of 12 residues. V shed 5 bases and J shed 8 bases, with 10 bases lying between them. The DNA of the CDR3 is TGTGCCAGCAGCCTCAGGGGGGATGAGCAGTTCTTC. This gives the protein CASSLRGDEQFF.

J is TRBJ2-6 and V is TRBV4-1, with 7 bases matching TRBD1. This CDR3 is built from 20 residues. The germline CDR1 and CDR2 sequences are MGHRA and YSYEKL. Losses at the gene ends were 1 base for V and 0 bases for J; bases not matched to a gene: 12. This CDR3 is CASSQGSGGQRFSGANVLTF. The CDR3 DNA reads TGCGCCAGCAGCCAAGGCTCTGGGGGACAGCGCTTCTCTGGGGCCAACGTCCTGACTTTC.

This rearrangement joins TRBV13 to TRBJ1-6; a weak D match, TRBD1 (5 bases). The length of the CDR3 is 13 residues. Between the trimmed V and J ends, which lost 3 bases and 9 bases, there was a span of 9 bases. Germline V gives CDR1 PRHDT, CDR2 FYEKMQ (reference sequence). For the CDR3, the DNA is TGTGCCAGCAGCTTGGGCAGGGTTTCACCCCTCCACTTT. It codes for CASSLGRVSPLHF. Full variable domain (rest looked up from reference TRBV13 and TRBJ1-6): AAGVIQSPRHLIKEKRETATLKCYPIPRHDTVYWYQQGPGQDPQFLISFYEKMQSDKGSIPDRFSAQQFSDYHSELNMSSLELGDSALYFCASSLGRVSPLHFGNGTRLTVT.

CDR3 DNA sequence: TGTGCCAGCAGTGAGGACAGCCTCTACGAGCAGTACTTC. Protein: CASSEDSLYEQYF. This chain joins TRBV2 and TRBJ2-7; tentatively, D is TRBD1 (6 bases). The germline gives CDR1 SNHLY, CDR2 FYNNEI. V lost 3 bases to trimming and J lost 3 bases, with 9 bases between them. The CDR3 contains 13 residues.

J is TRBJ2-5 and V is TRBV2; the D gene could be TRBD1 or TRBD2 (5 bases each). The germline V gene encodes CDR1 SNHLY and CDR2 FYNNEI. V lost 7 bases to trimming and J lost 1 base, with 13 bases between them. The CDR3 contains 14 residues. CDR3 protein: CASMPGRIQETQYF. As DNA, the CDR3 is TGTGCCAGCATGCCGGGGCGGATCCAAGAGACCCAGTACTTC.

The rearrangement uses TRBV10-3 and TRBJ2-7; perhaps TRBD1 as D (5 bases). Germline V gives CDR1 ENHRY, CDR2 SYGVKD. With 3 bases removed from V and 2 bases from J, the gap between germline ends came to 17 bases. The CDR3 spans 16 residues. CDR3 sequence: CAISDYGNRKPYEQYF. Here the CDR3 DNA reads TGTGCCATCAGTGACTATGGGAACAGGAAACCCTACGAGCAGTACTTC.

The chain recombines TRBV27 with TRBJ2-3; 11 positions match TRBD2. V shed 5 bases and J 1 base; nucleotides not matched to a gene: 5. The CDR3 is 16 amino acids. Germline V gives CDR1 MNHEY, CDR2 SMNVEV (reference sequence). CDR3 coding DNA: TGTGCCAGCAGTGCTGGACTAGCGGGCGGCACAGATACGCAGTATTTT. Its protein is CASSAGLAGGTDTQYF.

The gene calls are TRBV25-1 and TRBJ2-7; possibly TRBD1 for D (5 bases). The CDR3 is 14 amino acids. Germline V gene sequence: CDR1 MGHDK, CDR2 SYGVNS. Between the trimmed V and J ends, which lost 2 bases and 2 bases, there was a span of 10 bases. CDR3 nucleotide sequence: TGTGCCAGCAGTGAAGTGGACAACGCCTACGAGCAGTACTTC. As protein: CASSEVDNAYEQYF.

This sequence joins TRBV13 and TRBJ1-5; D is perhaps TRBD1 (5 bases). Germline CDR1 is PRHDT and CDR2 is FYEKMQ (reference sequence). There are 15 residues in the CDR3. Trimming cost V 6 bases and J 5 bases, with 17 bases left between them. CDR3: CASRYGQGGDQPQHF. The CDR3 DNA is TGTGCCAGCAGGTACGGGCAGGGTGGAGATCAGCCCCAGCATTTT.

The J gene is TRBJ1-3, the V gene TRBV18, with TRBD1 as a possible D gene (5 bases). CDR3 length: 16 residues. Germline assignment: CDR1 KGHSH and CDR2 LQKENI. V was clipped by 3 bases and J by 3 bases, with 15 bases between them. CDR3 sequence (DNA): TGTGCCAGCTCACCCAACGACGGGGGTATTGGAAACACCATATATTTT. Translation gives CASSPNDGGIGNTIYF.

The CDR3 spells CASRKDRSSYNSPLHF. CDR3 nucleotides: TGTGCCAGCAGGAAAGACAGGAGCTCCTATAATTCACCCCTCCACTTT. V gene TRBV5-4 combines with J gene TRBJ1-6, with D possibly being TRBD1 (6 bases). CDR1 is SGHNT, CDR2 YYREEE, per germline (reference sequence). Trimming took off 5 bases at V and 0 bases at J, with 12 bases between the two ends. CDR3 length equals 16 residues.

In this sample, this clone turned up once. This chain joins TRBV3-1 (or the pseudogene TRBV3-2) and TRBJ2-3, with D hard to call. CDR1 is LGHDT and CDR2 is YNNKEL in the germline V gene (reference sequence). The CDR3 is 13 amino acids. Trimming removed 5 bases at V and 7 bases at J, with 13 bases between. CDR3 sequence: CASSYNPRYTQYF. In nucleotides, the CDR3 is TGTGCCAGCAGCTACAACCCGCGGTATACGCAGTATTTT.

The genes are TRBV4-3 and TRBJ2-1, with a tentative D call TRBD1 (6 bases). Germline lookup yields CDR1 LGHNA and CDR2 YSLEER. CDR3 length equals 15 residues. Trimming took off 0 bases at V and 10 bases at J, with 16 bases between the two ends. CDR3 amino acids: CASSQDRTGWAEQFF. In DNA form, the CDR3 reads TGCGCCAGCAGCCAAGATCGCACAGGGTGGGCCGAGCAGTTCTTC.